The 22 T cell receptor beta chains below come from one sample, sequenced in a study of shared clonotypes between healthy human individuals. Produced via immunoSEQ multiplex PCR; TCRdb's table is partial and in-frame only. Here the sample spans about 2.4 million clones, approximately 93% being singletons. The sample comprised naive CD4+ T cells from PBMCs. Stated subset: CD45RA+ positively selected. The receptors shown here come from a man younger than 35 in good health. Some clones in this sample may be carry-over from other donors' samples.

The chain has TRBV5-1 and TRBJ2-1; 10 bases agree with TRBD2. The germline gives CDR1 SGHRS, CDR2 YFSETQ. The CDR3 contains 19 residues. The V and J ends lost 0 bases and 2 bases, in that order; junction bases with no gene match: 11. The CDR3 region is CASSLARLGTSGTYNEQFF. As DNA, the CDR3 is TGCGCCAGCAGCTTGGCGCGATTGGGAACTAGCGGGACCTACAATGAGCAGTTCTTC.

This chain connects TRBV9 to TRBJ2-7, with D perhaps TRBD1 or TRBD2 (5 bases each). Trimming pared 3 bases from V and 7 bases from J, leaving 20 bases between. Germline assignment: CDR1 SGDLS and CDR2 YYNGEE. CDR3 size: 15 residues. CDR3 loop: CASSAGPRGPWEQYF. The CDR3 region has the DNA TGTGCCAGCAGCGCCGGTCCCCGGGGCCCCTGGGAGCAGTACTTC.

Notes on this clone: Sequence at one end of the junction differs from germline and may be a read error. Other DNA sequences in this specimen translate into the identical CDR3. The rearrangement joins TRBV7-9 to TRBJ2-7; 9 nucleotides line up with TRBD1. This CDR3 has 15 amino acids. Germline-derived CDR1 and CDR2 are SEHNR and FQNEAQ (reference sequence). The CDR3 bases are TGTGCCAGCAGCCTAGCCGGGACAGGGTACGGGGAGCAGTACTTC. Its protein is CASSLAGTGYGEQYF.

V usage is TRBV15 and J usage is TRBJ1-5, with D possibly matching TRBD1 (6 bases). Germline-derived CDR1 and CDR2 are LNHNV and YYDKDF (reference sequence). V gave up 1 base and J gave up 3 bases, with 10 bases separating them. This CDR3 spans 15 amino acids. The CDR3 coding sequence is TGTGCCACCAGCAGAGCGGACAGAACCAATCAGCCCCAGCATTTT. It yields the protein CATSRADRTNQPQHF.

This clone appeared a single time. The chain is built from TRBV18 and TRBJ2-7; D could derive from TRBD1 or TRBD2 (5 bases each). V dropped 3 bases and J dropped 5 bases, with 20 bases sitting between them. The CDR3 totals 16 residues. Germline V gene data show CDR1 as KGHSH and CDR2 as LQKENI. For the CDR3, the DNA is TGTGCCAGCTCACCTCCCCGGGACGCGAAGACAAACGAGCAGTACTTC. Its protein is CASSPPRDAKTNEQYF.

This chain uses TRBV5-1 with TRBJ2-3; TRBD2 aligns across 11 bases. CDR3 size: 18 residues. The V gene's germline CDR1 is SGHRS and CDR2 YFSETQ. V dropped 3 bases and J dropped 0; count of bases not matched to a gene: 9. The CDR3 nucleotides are TGCGCCAGCAGCTGGGGGAGCCTAGCGGGGGGAAGCACAGATACGCAGTATTTT. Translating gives CASSWGSLAGGSTDTQYF.

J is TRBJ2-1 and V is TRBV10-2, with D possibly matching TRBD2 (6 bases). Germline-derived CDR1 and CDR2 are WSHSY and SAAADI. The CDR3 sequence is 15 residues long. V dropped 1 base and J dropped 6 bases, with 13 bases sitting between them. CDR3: CASSEWVSGLNEQFF. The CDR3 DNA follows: TGCGCCAGCAGTGAGTGGGTTAGCGGTCTCAATGAGCAGTTCTTC.

DNA of the CDR3: TGTGCCAGTAGGACGGGGTCCTCCGGGAACTATGGCTACACCTTC. Translation gives CASRTGSSGNYGYTF. The chain is built from TRBV19 and TRBJ1-2; D not certain. The CDR3 sequence is 15 residues long. Deletions cut 6 bases from V and 2 bases from J, with 16 bases between. Germline loops: CDR1 LNHDA, CDR2 SQIVND (reference sequence).

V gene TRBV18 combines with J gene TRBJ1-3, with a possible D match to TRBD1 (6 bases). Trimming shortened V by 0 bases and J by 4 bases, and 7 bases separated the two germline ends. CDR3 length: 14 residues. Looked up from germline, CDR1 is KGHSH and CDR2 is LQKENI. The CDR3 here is CASSPPGHGNTIYF. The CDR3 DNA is TGTGCCAGCTCACCACCGGGACACGGAAACACCATATATTTT.

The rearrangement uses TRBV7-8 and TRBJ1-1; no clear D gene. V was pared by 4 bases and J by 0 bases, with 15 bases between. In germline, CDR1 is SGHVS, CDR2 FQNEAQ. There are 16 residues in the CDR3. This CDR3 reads CASSYRPEGLNTEAFF. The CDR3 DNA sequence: TGTGCCAGCAGCTACCGCCCCGAAGGTTTGAACACTGAAGCTTTCTTT.

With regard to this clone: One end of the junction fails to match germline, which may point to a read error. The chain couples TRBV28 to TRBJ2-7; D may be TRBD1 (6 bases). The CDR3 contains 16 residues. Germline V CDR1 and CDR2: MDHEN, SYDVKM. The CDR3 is CVSSSFPDRRTYEQYF. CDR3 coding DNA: TGTGTCAGCAGTTCATTCCCCGACAGGAGAACCTACGAGCAGTACTTC.

In nucleotides, the CDR3 is TGCGCCATTTCCTTCCGGGACCTCAGGCCGGAGACCCAGTACTTC. Translated: CAISFRDLRPETQYF. The chain carries TRBV23-1 and TRBJ2-5; D may match TRBD1 or TRBD2 (5 bases each). Being an ORF, TRBV23-1 has a function that is uncertain. This CDR3 region has 15 residues. V was shortened by 10 bases and J by 5 bases, with 23 bases between the two germline ends.

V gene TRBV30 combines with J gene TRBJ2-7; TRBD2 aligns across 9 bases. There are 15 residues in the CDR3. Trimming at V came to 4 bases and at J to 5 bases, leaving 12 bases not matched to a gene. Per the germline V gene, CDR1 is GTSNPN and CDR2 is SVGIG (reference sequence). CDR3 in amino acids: CAWMVSGSSLNEQYF. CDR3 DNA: TGTGCCTGGATGGTTAGCGGGAGCAGTCTAAACGAGCAGTACTTC. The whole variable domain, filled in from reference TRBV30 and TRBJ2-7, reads SQTIHQWPATLVQPVGSPLSLECTVEGTSNPNLYWYRQAAGRGLQLLFYSVGIGQISSEVPQNLSASRPQDRQFILSSKKLLLSDSGFYLCAWMVSGSSLNEQYFGPGTRLTVT.

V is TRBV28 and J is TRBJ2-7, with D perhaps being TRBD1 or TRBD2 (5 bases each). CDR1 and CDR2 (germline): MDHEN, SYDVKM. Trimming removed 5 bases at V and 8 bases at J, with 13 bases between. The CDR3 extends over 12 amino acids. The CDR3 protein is CASSPLGDQQYF. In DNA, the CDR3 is TGTGCCAGCAGTCCTCTGGGGGATCAGCAGTACTTC. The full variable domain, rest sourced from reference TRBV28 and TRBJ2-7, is DVKVTQSSRYLVKRTGEKVFLECVQDMDHENMFWYRQDPGLGLRLIYFSYDVKMKEKGDIPEGYSVSREKKERFSLILESASTNQTSMYLCASSPLGDQQYFGPGTRLTVT.

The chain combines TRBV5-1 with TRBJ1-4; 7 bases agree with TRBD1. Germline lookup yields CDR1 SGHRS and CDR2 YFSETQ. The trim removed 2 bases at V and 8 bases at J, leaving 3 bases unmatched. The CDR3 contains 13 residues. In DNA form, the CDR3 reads TGCGCCAGCAGCTTCCAGGGGGAAGAAAAACTGTTTTTT. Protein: CASSFQGEEKLFF.

CDR3 region: CASSLEVLNEQFF. For the CDR3, the DNA is TGTGCCAGCAGCTTAGAGGTTCTCAATGAGCAGTTCTTC. The gene calls are TRBV7-7 and TRBJ2-1; no clear D gene. CDR3 size: 13 residues. V lost 1 base to trimming and J lost 6 bases, with 7 bases between them. Germline-derived CDR1 and CDR2 are SSHAT and FNYEAQ (reference sequence).

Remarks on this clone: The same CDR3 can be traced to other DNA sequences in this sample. The CDR3 here is CASSYSGTGNYGYTF. The CDR3 bases are TGTGCCAGCAGTTACTCGGGGACAGGAAACTATGGCTACACCTTC. The rearrangement links TRBV6-5 to TRBJ1-2, with 8 bases lining up with TRBD1. V shed 0 bases and J 2 bases; nucleotides not matched to a gene: 2. Per the germline V gene, CDR1 is MNHEY and CDR2 is SVGAGI. The CDR3 totals 15 residues.

CDR3 sequence reads: CATSLQVGENTEAFF. In nucleotides, the CDR3 is TGTGCCACCTCTTTACAGGTTGGGGAAAACACTGAAGCTTTCTTT. The chain carries TRBV18 and TRBJ1-1; tentative D call: TRBD1 (5 bases). The V end lost 10 bases, the J end lost 2 bases, and 20 bases lay between the germline ends. Looked up from germline, CDR1 is KGHSH and CDR2 is LQKENI. CDR3 length: 15 residues.

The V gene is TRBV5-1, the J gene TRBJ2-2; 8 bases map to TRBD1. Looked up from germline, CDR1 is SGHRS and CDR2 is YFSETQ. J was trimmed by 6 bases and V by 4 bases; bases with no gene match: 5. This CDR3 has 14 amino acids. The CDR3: CASSQGAQSGELFF. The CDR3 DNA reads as TGCGCCAGCAGCCAGGGGGCGCAGTCCGGGGAGCTGTTTTTT.

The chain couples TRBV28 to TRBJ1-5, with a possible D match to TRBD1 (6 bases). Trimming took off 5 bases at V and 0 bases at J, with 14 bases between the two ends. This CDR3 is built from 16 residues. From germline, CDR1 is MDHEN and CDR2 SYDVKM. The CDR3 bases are TGTGCCAGCAGTACAACTACAGGGCTTAGCAATCAGCCCCAGCATTTT. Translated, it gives CASSTTTGLSNQPQHF.

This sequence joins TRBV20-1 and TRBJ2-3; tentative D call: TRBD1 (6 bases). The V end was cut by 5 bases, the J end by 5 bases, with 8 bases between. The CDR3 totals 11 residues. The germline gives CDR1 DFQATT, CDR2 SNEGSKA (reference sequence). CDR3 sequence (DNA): TGCAGTGCTGCAGGGGTAGATACGCAGTATTTT. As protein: CSAAGVDTQYF.

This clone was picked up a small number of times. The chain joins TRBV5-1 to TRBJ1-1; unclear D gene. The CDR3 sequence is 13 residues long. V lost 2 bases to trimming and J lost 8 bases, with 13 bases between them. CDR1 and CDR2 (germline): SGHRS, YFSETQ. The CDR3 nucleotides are TGCGCCAGCAGCTTAGGGTGGGGAACGGAAGCTTTCTTT. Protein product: CASSLGWGTEAFF.